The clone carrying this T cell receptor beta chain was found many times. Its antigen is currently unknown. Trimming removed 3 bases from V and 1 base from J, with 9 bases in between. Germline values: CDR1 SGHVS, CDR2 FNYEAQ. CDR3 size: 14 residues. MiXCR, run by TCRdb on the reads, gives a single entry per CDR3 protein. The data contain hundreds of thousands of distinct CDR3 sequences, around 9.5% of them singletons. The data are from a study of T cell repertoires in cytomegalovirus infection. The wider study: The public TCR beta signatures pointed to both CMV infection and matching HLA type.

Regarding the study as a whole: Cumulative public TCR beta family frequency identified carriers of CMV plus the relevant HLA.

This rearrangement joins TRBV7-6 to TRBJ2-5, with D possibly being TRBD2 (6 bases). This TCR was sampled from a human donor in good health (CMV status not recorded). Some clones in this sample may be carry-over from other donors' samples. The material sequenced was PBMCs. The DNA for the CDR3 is TGTGCCAGCAGCTTCGGAGCGGGCCAAGAGACCCAGTACTTC. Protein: CASSFGAGQETQYF.